This paragraph covers one TCR beta chain sequence. Germline V gene lookup returns CDR1 MRHNA and CDR2 SNTAGT. V gave up 0 bases and J gave up 7 bases, with 9 bases separating them. CDR3 length equals 13 residues. The sample belongs to a study of blood T cell repertoires in COVID-19. Clones were read by immunoSEQ multiplex PCR, and TCRdb kept only the in-frame ones, dropping some. The table has 250,000 or so clones, 80% to 95% seen once; the top ten hold about 3%. The V call is TRBV6-4, the J call TRBJ1-2; D remains unclear. The origin of this receptor is a man aged 40-50 years who had been exposed to COVID-19. Sequences were obtained from PBMCs or T cells enriched from blood (not recorded which). This chain's CDR3 is CASSDSSGSGYTF. The CDR3 region has the DNA TGTGCCAGCAGTGACTCGAGCGGGAGTGGCTACACCTTC.